This T cell receptor beta chain appears in the sequencing data of a study of control samples from healthy donors and cancer patients. Germline CDR1 SGHDN, CDR2 FVKESK. The ends were cut back, 6 bases at V and 0 bases at J, with 12 bases in the middle. The length of the CDR3 is 15 residues. Produced via immunoSEQ multiplex PCR; TCRdb's table is partial and in-frame only. The sample lists more than 85,000 clones, around 89% occurring once. The sample taken for sequencing was PBMCs. The receptor was isolated from a woman aged 55-75 years with lung cancer. The V gene is TRBV14, the J gene TRBJ2-1; D is possibly TRBD1 (6 bases). The CDR3 spells CASSRDMSSYNEQFF. The DNA of the CDR3 is TGTGCCAGCAGTCGGGACATGAGCTCCTACAATGAGCAGTTCTTC. The variable domain in full, completed from reference TRBV14 and TRBJ2-1, reads EAGVTQFPSHSVIEKGQTVTLRCDPISGHDNLYWYRRVMGKEIKFLLHFVKESKQDESGMPNNRFLAERTGGTYSTLKVQPAELEDSGVYFCASSRDMSSYNEQFFGPGTRLTVL.